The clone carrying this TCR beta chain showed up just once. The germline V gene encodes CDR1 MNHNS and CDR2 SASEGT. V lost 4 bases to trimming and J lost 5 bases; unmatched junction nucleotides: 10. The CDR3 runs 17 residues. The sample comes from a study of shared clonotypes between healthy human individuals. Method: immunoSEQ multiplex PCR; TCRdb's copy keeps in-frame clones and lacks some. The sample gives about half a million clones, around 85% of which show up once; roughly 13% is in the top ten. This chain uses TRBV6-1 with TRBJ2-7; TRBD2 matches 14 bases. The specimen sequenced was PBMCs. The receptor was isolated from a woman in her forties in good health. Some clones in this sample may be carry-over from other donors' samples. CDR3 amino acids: CASSAGLAGDWFNEQYF. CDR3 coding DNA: TGTGCCAGCAGTGCGGGACTAGCGGGAGATTGGTTCAACGAGCAGTACTTC.